A single sample gave rise to the 12 T cell receptor beta chains below, sequenced in a study of cytomegalovirus exposure and HLA in healthy donors. The PCR contained 60 Vbeta and 13 Jbeta primers. TCRdb's table, derived via immunoSEQ multiplex PCR, lists solely in-frame clones and lacks some. This sample has tens of thousands of clones; roughly 75% occur once, and the top ten carry about 7.8%. Sequenced: PBMCs. The receptor set was obtained from a man aged 60 to 75 in good health and CMV-seropositive.

This clone was counted once. The J gene is TRBJ1-6, the V gene TRBV27; D not resolved. Deletions cut 5 bases from V and 10 bases from J, with 12 bases between. The CDR3 is made up of 13 amino acids. The germline CDR1 and CDR2 sequences are MNHEY and SMNVEV (reference sequence). The CDR3: CASSQLGRSPLHF. CDR3 bases: TGTGCCAGCAGTCAATTGGGGAGATCACCCCTCCACTTT.

The rearrangement joins TRBV5-1 to TRBJ1-6; D is unresolved. Trimming took 4 bases from V and 10 from J, leaving 12 bases between them. Germline values: CDR1 SGHRS, CDR2 YFSETQ. This CDR3 contains 13 residues. The CDR3 DNA reads TGCGCCAGCAGCCTACAGAGAGAATCACCCCTCCACTTT. It yields the protein CASSLQRESPLHF.

The J gene is TRBJ1-5, the V gene TRBV5-6, with D uncertain. CDR3 length: 12 residues. Per the germline V gene, CDR1 is SGHDT and CDR2 is YYEEEE. V gave up 4 bases and J gave up 7 bases, with 9 bases separating them. DNA of the CDR3: TGTGCCAGCAGCCGAGGGAGACAGCCCCAGCATTTT. Its translation: CASSRGRQPQHF.

This clone was observed a handful of times. The genes are TRBV7-9 and TRBJ2-7, with TRBD2 matching over 10 bases. V lost 1 base, J lost 7 bases, and 7 bases stayed unmatched. CDR3 length: 15 residues. The germline gives CDR1 SEHNR, CDR2 FQNEAQ (reference sequence). CDR3 loop: CASSLDGSGGIEQYF. The CDR3 DNA reads as TGTGCCAGCAGCTTAGATGGTAGCGGGGGGATAGAGCAGTACTTC.

V is TRBV11-2 and J is TRBJ2-2, with TRBD1 matching over 7 bases. V trimming: 5 bases; J trimming: 0 bases; junction bases outside the gene matches: 6. Per the germline V gene, CDR1 is SGHAT and CDR2 is FQNNGV. The CDR3 is 16 amino acids. CDR3 sequence: CASSLQGLANTGELFF. CDR3 DNA sequence: TGTGCCAGCAGCCTACAGGGGCTAGCGAACACCGGGGAGCTGTTTTTT.

The chain joins TRBV6-1 to TRBJ1-2, with TRBD1 matching over 7 bases. The CDR3 has 12 residues. The germline V gene encodes CDR1 MNHNS and CDR2 SASEGT. The J segment lost 4 bases and the V segment lost 8 bases, leaving 4 bases of the junction unmatched. CDR3 coding DNA: TGTGCCAGCGGACAGGCGGGCTATGGCTACACCTTC. Translation: CASGQAGYGYTF.

V usage is TRBV2 and J usage is TRBJ2-5, with 10 bases aligning to TRBD2. The trim removed 7 bases at V and 4 bases at J, leaving 9 bases unmatched. Germline V gives CDR1 SNHLY, CDR2 FYNNEI. The length of the CDR3 is 15 residues. The CDR3: CASTPAGGPLETQYF. Written as DNA, the CDR3 is TGTGCCAGCACCCCAGCGGGAGGGCCTTTAGAGACCCAGTACTTC.

This clone was seen just once. The gene calls are TRBV27 and TRBJ2-4; 7 bases align to TRBD1. V shed 6 bases and J 5 bases; nucleotides not matched to a gene: 10. Germline V lookup: CDR1 MNHEY, CDR2 SMNVEV (reference sequence). The CDR3 is 15 residues long. CDR3 nucleotide sequence: TGTGCCAGCAGCTGGATACAGGGGTGGCAAAACATTCAGTACTTC. Its protein is CASSWIQGWQNIQYF.

Regarding this clone: An end of the junction does not agree with germline; a read error may underlie this. V and J are TRBV7-7 and TRBJ2-7; 7 bases align to TRBD2. The J call may be wrong; the DNA end is better matched by TRBJ2-5. The CDR3 extends over 15 amino acids. Germline-derived CDR1 and CDR2 are SSHAT and FNYEAQ (reference sequence). Written as DNA, the CDR3 is TGTGCTAGCAGCTTTACGGGAGGAGGCTCAGAGACCCAGTACTTC. Protein: CASSFTGGGSETQYF.

The chain recombines TRBV4-1 with TRBJ1-5; a weak D match, TRBD1 (5 bases). CDR3 length: 15 amino acids. Germline V CDR1 and CDR2: MGHRA, YSYEKL. V lost 2 bases, J lost 1 base, and 9 bases lay in between. The CDR3 protein is CASSQQGRSNQPQHF. In DNA form, the CDR3 reads TGCGCCAGCAGCCAACAGGGAAGGAGCAATCAGCCCCAGCATTTT.

The chain uses TRBV2 and TRBJ1-6, with D perhaps TRBD1 (5 bases). Trimming cost V 6 bases and J 7 bases, with 13 bases left between them. Per germline, CDR1 SNHLY and CDR2 FYNNEI. The CDR3 is 14 residues long. The CDR3 loop reads CASRDKSINSPLHF. The CDR3 coding sequence is TGTGCCAGCAGGGACAAATCAATAAATTCACCCCTCCACTTT.

This chain joins TRBV10-2 and TRBJ2-5; TRBD1 matches at 12 bases. The CDR3 has 15 residues. Germline V gene lookup returns CDR1 WSHSY and CDR2 SAAADI. V lost 6 bases, J lost 5 bases, and 7 bases stayed unmatched. For the CDR3, the DNA is TGCGCCAGCAGACCGGGACAGGGGGCTACGGAGACCCAGTACTTC. Translated, it gives CASRPGQGATETQYF.